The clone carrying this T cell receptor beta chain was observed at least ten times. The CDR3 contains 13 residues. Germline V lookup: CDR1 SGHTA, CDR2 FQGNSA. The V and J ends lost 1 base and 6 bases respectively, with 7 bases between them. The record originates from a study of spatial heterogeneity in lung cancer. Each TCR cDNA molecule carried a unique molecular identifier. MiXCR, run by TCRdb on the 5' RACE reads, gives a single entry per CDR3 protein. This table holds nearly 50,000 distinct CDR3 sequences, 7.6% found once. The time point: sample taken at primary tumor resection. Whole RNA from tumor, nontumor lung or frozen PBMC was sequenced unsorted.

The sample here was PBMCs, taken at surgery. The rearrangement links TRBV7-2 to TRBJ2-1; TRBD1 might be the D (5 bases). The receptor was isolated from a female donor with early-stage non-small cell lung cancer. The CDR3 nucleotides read TGTGCCAGCAGCTTAGGACAGTTCAATGAGCAGTTCTTC. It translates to CASSLGQFNEQFF.